The clone carrying this T cell receptor beta chain was seen ten or more times. This sample was included in a study of T-cell reconstitution after alpha-beta-depleted transplantation in children. A library of TCRbeta sequences, prepared with unique molecular identifiers, was generated. Via MiXCR, TCRdb re-called the PCR reads, giving one row per CDR3 protein. The sample records approximately 200,000 distinct CDR3 sequences, roughly 15% being singletons. The CDR3 sequence is 14 residues long. The germline gives CDR1 SQVTM, CDR2 ANQGSEA. Trimming removed 7 bases from V and 5 bases from J, with 21 bases in between.

The source of this sequence is a human donor who donated a stem cell graft to a child with acute lymphoblastic leukemia. Here the sequenced sample was PBMCs from the stem cell graft donor, taken from the stem cell graft. This chain joins TRBV29-1 and TRBJ2-7, with D possibly TRBD2 on 6 matching bases. CDR3 coding DNA: TGCAGCGCCCCCGGGACTGGCCGTCGCGACGAGCAGTACTTC. Its protein product is CSAPGTGRRDEQYF.